These 30 T cell receptor beta chains share one sample of origin, sequenced in a study of cytomegalovirus exposure and HLA in healthy donors. Amplification used 60 Vbeta primers and 13 Jbeta primers. The protocol was immunoSEQ multiplex PCR, while the TCRdb copy is restricted to in-frame clones and leaves out a portion. Of 130,000 or so clones in the sample, roughly four fifths are singletons; the top ten hold 1.5% to 2%. Sequenced sample: PBMCs. All receptors derive from a female donor in good health and CMV-seronegative.

This chain connects TRBV18 to TRBJ2-2, with 11 bases lining up with TRBD2. Germline V gene lookup returns CDR1 KGHSH and CDR2 LQKENI. Germline trimming cut 3 bases from V and 2 bases from J; bases unmatched to any gene: 8. CDR3 length: 18 amino acids. CDR3 amino acids: CASSPGTSGGRNTGELFF. For the CDR3, the DNA is TGTGCCAGCTCACCGGGTACTAGCGGGGGCCGAAACACCGGGGAGCTGTTTTTT.

This sequence joins TRBV5-6 and TRBJ1-6; 9 nucleotides align to TRBD1. This CDR3 is 16 amino acids long. Germline CDR1 and CDR2: SGHDT and YYEEEE. The V gene end was trimmed by 0 bases and the J gene end by 10 bases; junction bases not matched to a gene: 8. CDR3 residues: CASSLAGTGMVSPLHF. CDR3 DNA sequence: TGTGCCAGCAGCTTGGCCGGGACAGGGATGGTATCACCCCTCCACTTT.

This clone was found a few times. This sequence joins TRBV19 and TRBJ1-3; weak D call: TRBD1 (5 bases). V dropped 3 bases and J dropped 0 bases, with 9 bases sitting between them. The CDR3 loop spans 15 amino acids. Per germline, CDR1 LNHDA and CDR2 SQIVND (reference sequence). The CDR3 is CASSMGQNSGNTIYF. CDR3 DNA sequence: TGTGCCAGTAGTATGGGGCAGAACTCTGGAAACACCATATATTTT.

The chain joins TRBV7-2 to TRBJ2-3; 13 bases are shared with TRBD2. V was clipped by 5 bases and J by 4 bases; unmatched bases: 6. Germline CDR1 is SGHTA and CDR2 is FQGNSA. The CDR3 is 16 residues long. The CDR3 DNA reads as TGTGCCAGCAGCCGGACTAGCGGGAGTAACCCAGATACGCAGTATTTT. Its protein product is CASSRTSGSNPDTQYF.

The sample holds a few counts of this clone. The chain combines TRBV29-1 with TRBJ1-2, with a possible D match to TRBD1 (5 bases). There are 12 residues in the CDR3. Germline values: CDR1 SQVTM, CDR2 ANQGSEA. The V gene lost 4 bases and the J gene lost 4 bases, with 10 bases spanning the gap. The CDR3 spells CSVGRGSYGYTF. The CDR3 coding sequence is TGCAGCGTTGGACGGGGGAGCTATGGCTACACCTTC.

This chain connects TRBV7-6 to TRBJ2-7; 15 bases agree with TRBD2. This CDR3 is 16 amino acids long. Germline CDR1 is SGHVS and CDR2 is FNYEAQ. V gave up 4 bases and J gave up 6 bases; unmatched junction bases: 7. In DNA form, the CDR3 reads TGTGCCAGCAGCTGGCGGACTAGCGGGAGGGCCAGCGAGCAGTACTTC. Its translation: CASSWRTSGRASEQYF.

This chain links TRBV6-1 with TRBJ2-1, with TRBD2 as a possible D gene (5 bases). CDR1 is MNHNS and CDR2 is SASEGT in the germline V gene. V was trimmed by 3 bases and J by 7 bases, leaving 19 bases between them. The CDR3 covers 16 residues. In DNA form, the CDR3 reads TGTGCCAGCAGTGAGCCCGGGGAATGGATGGGGAATGAGCAGTTCTTC. This encodes CASSEPGEWMGNEQFF.

V gene TRBV9 combines with J gene TRBJ1-1, with TRBD1 as a possible D gene (6 bases). Trimming took off 1 base at V and 5 bases at J, with 33 bases between the two ends. CDR1 and CDR2 from the germline V gene are SGDLS and YYNGEE. This CDR3 comprises 21 residues. CDR3 in amino acids: CASSVLSPGGGGGVMGTEAFF. Here the CDR3 DNA reads TGTGCCAGCAGCGTACTAAGTCCGGGGGGCGGAGGCGGAGTAATGGGTACTGAAGCTTTCTTT.

The V and J genes are TRBV6-6 and TRBJ1-1; D may be TRBD1 (6 bases). This CDR3 contains 15 residues. The germline V gene encodes CDR1 MNHNY and CDR2 SVGAGI (reference sequence). V lost 8 bases and J lost 0, with 16 bases in between. CDR3 protein: CASSGLTGLNTEAFF. CDR3 nucleotide sequence: TGTGCCAGCTCCGGGCTCACAGGGTTGAACACTGAAGCTTTCTTT.

The rearrangement joins TRBV5-1 to TRBJ1-1; 7 bases are a match to TRBD1. CDR1 and CDR2 from the germline V gene are SGHRS and YFSETQ. The CDR3 has 13 amino acids. Germline trimming cut 8 bases from V and 0 bases from J; bases unmatched to any gene: 4. Written as DNA, the CDR3 is TGCGCCAGTACAGGGGAACTGAACACTGAAGCTTTCTTT. This sequence encodes CASTGELNTEAFF.

This sequence joins TRBV6-5 and TRBJ2-7, with D perhaps matching TRBD1 (6 bases). Trimming took off 3 bases at V and 6 bases at J, with 15 bases between the two ends. The CDR3 contains 14 residues. Looked up from germline, CDR1 is MNHEY and CDR2 is SVGAGI. The CDR3 DNA sequence: TGTGCCAGCAGTTATGGCAGGGGAAGGGGCGAGCAGTACTTC. Encoded protein: CASSYGRGRGEQYF.

The chain has TRBV19 and TRBJ2-7, with 8 bases matching TRBD1. With 4 bases clipped from V and 1 base from J, the junction kept 3 bases outside the gene matches. There are 14 residues in the CDR3. Per germline, CDR1 LNHDA and CDR2 SQIVND (reference sequence). As DNA, the CDR3 is TGTGCCAGTAGTAACGGACAGGGATCCTACGAGCAGTACTTC. This sequence encodes CASSNGQGSYEQYF.

This chain uses TRBV6-1 with TRBJ1-2; D gene unclear. This CDR3 contains 13 residues. V lost 4 bases and J 4 bases, leaving 10 bases between the germline ends. Germline V gene sequence: CDR1 MNHNS, CDR2 SASEGT. For the CDR3, the DNA is TGTGCCAGCAGTGTAAACCGGTCCTATGGCTACACCTTC. Amino acid sequence: CASSVNRSYGYTF.

This clone was seen only once. The chain is built from TRBV27 and TRBJ1-1; D may be TRBD1 (6 bases). This CDR3 region has 13 residues. With 5 bases removed from V and 7 bases from J, the gap between germline ends came to 14 bases. CDR1 and CDR2 from the germline V gene are MNHEY and SMNVEV (reference sequence). Written as DNA, the CDR3 is TGTGCCAGCAGTGAATTACAGGGATTTGAAGCTTTCTTT. It codes for CASSELQGFEAFF.

V gene TRBV19 combines with J gene TRBJ1-1, with unresolved D. The germline V and J ends were trimmed by 0 bases and 7 bases, with 9 bases remaining between them. Germline V gene lookup returns CDR1 LNHDA and CDR2 SQIVND (reference sequence). The CDR3 runs to 13 residues. CDR3 amino acids: CASSIDGEGEAFF. As DNA, the CDR3 is TGTGCCAGTAGTATAGATGGGGAGGGTGAAGCTTTCTTT.

This clone appeared a few times. V usage is TRBV5-6 and J usage is TRBJ1-1; TRBD1 agrees at 7 bases. Unmatched junction bases numbered 11, after V lost 6 bases and J lost 3 bases. CDR1 and CDR2 from the germline V gene are SGHDT and YYEEEE. This CDR3 comprises 15 residues. CDR3 bases: TGTGCCAGCACCTCAAGGGACAGCACTTACACTGAAGCTTTCTTT. It is translated as CASTSRDSTYTEAFF.

This clone turned up a few times. The CDR3 coding sequence is TGTGCCAGCAGCGTAGCAGGGGAGAGGAGCTACACCTTC. Protein product: CASSVAGERSYTF. This rearrangement joins TRBV9 to TRBJ1-2, with a possible D match to TRBD1 (6 bases). The CDR3 runs to 13 residues. In germline, CDR1 is SGDLS, CDR2 YYNGEE. V shed 0 bases and J shed 9 bases, with 12 bases lying between them.

The sample holds one count of this clone. This chain uses TRBV5-1 with TRBJ2-1; 8 nucleotides align to TRBD2. Trimming cost V 1 base and J 3 bases; bases outside gene matches: 9. The germline V gene encodes CDR1 SGHRS and CDR2 YFSETQ. The CDR3 contains 17 residues. In nucleotides, the CDR3 is TGCGCCAGCAGCTTGTCTCGAGCGGGAGAAGACTACAATGAGCAGTTCTTC. It encodes CASSLSRAGEDYNEQFF.

The count of this clone is one. The genes are TRBV30 and TRBJ2-6; TRBD1 is a possible D gene (5 bases). The germline V gene encodes CDR1 GTSNPN and CDR2 SVGIG (reference sequence). The V end was cut by 7 bases, the J end by 1 base, with 20 bases between. The CDR3 runs to 17 residues. For the CDR3, the DNA is TGTGCCTCAGGCAGGCAGGGTGTCGCATCTGGGGCCAACGTCCTGACTTTC. Translation gives CASGRQGVASGANVLTF.

The chain employs TRBV5-1 and TRBJ2-5, with TRBD2 identical over 7 bases. This CDR3 comprises 15 residues. V lost 0 bases, J lost 0 bases, and 2 bases stayed unmatched. Germline CDR1 is SGHRS and CDR2 is YFSETQ. The CDR3 bases are TGCGCCAGCAGCTTGGACGGGGGGTACCAAGAGACCCAGTACTTC. Its translation: CASSLDGGYQETQYF.

The gene calls are TRBV15 and TRBJ1-1; D may be TRBD1 (5 bases). Trimming removed 0 bases from V and 1 base from J, with 12 bases in between. The CDR3 totals 16 residues. Germline V gives CDR1 LNHNV, CDR2 YYDKDF (reference sequence). This CDR3 reads CATSRDRAGQNTEAFF. The DNA of the CDR3 is TGTGCCACCAGCAGAGATCGGGCAGGGCAGAACACTGAAGCTTTCTTT.

The rearrangement uses TRBV7-3 and TRBJ1-1; possible D gene TRBD1, 5 bases. V shed 1 base and J shed 4 bases, with 13 bases lying between them. The CDR3 runs 15 residues. Germline V gene sequence: CDR1 SGHTA, CDR2 FQGTGA. CDR3 amino acids: CASSLRRQFITEAFF. CDR3 coding DNA: TGTGCCAGCAGCTTAAGGAGACAGTTTATCACTGAAGCTTTCTTT.

The chain is built from TRBV6-6 and TRBJ2-7; 7 bases align to TRBD2. This CDR3 spans 10 amino acids. CDR1 MNHNY and CDR2 SVGAGI come from the germline V gene (reference sequence). CDR3 residues: CVVGEGEQYF. The CDR3 nucleotides are TGTGTGGTAGGGGAGGGCGAGCAGTACTTC.

V gene TRBV6-1 combines with J gene TRBJ2-2; D remains ambiguous. This CDR3 is 13 amino acids long. Looked up from germline, CDR1 is MNHNS and CDR2 is SASEGT. V lost 3 bases, J lost 11 bases, and 13 bases lay in between. The CDR3 sequence is CASSDLSSRELFF. CDR3 sequence (DNA): TGTGCCAGCAGTGATCTCAGCTCTAGAGAGCTGTTTTTT.

The rearrangement links TRBV28 to TRBJ2-1; D may be TRBD2 (5 bases). CDR1 is MDHEN and CDR2 is SYDVKM in the germline V gene. The V gene lost 3 bases and the J gene lost 7 bases, with 16 bases spanning the gap. This CDR3 region has 15 residues. The CDR3 is CASSFGRGAKNEQFF. DNA of the CDR3: TGTGCCAGCAGTTTTGGCCGGGGAGCGAAAAATGAGCAGTTCTTC.

The chain carries TRBV5-1 and TRBJ2-2; a weak D match, TRBD1 (6 bases). CDR3 length: 15 residues. From germline, CDR1 is SGHRS and CDR2 YFSETQ. Trimming removed 0 bases at V and 1 base at J, with 7 bases between. The CDR3 loop is CASSLAGVNTGELFF. In DNA, the CDR3 is TGCGCCAGCAGCTTGGCAGGGGTGAACACCGGGGAGCTGTTTTTT.

This clone showed up just a few times. The rearrangement links TRBV6-1 to TRBJ1-1; D is uncertain. The CDR3 spans 15 residues. V shed 1 base and J shed 0 bases, with 9 bases lying between them. Germline V gene data show CDR1 as MNHNS and CDR2 as SASEGT. CDR3 protein: CASSEGWALNTEAFF. CDR3 nucleotide sequence: TGTGCCAGCAGTGAAGGATGGGCGTTGAACACTGAAGCTTTCTTT.

The chain recombines TRBV28 with TRBJ2-5; 12 bases fit TRBD2. Unmatched junction bases numbered 7, after V lost 6 bases and J lost 2 bases. CDR1 is MDHEN, CDR2 SYDVKM, per germline. This CDR3 has 16 residues. CDR3 bases: TGTGCCAGCAGACTAGGACTAGCGGGACAACAAGAGACCCAGTACTTC. Translation gives CASRLGLAGQQETQYF.

This clone was picked up a small number of times. This chain joins TRBV5-5 and TRBJ1-1; a weak D match, TRBD1 (5 bases). This CDR3 region has 14 residues. V was clipped by 2 bases and J by 6 bases, with 14 bases between them. In germline, CDR1 is SGHKS, CDR2 YYEKEE (reference sequence). The CDR3 DNA sequence: TGTGCCAGCAGCTTAGACCTCGGGGGTCCTGAAGCTTTCTTT. Translation: CASSLDLGGPEAFF.

CDR3 amino acids: CASSALNRRYGYTF. The CDR3 DNA sequence: TGTGCCAGCAGCGCCCTAAACAGGCGCTATGGCTACACCTTC. The gene calls are TRBV9 and TRBJ1-2; possible D gene TRBD1, 5 bases. The germline gives CDR1 SGDLS, CDR2 YYNGEE. Trimming stripped 3 bases from V and 4 bases from J, with 13 bases between. The CDR3 extends over 14 amino acids.